Below are 18 T cell receptor beta chains sequenced from a single sample in a study of patients and donors after allogeneic stem cell transplantation. TCRdb fed the RT-PCR reads into MiXCR, producing one record per CDR3 protein. The sample shows a few hundred thousand distinct CDR3 sequences, roughly an eighth of them seen only once. Sequencing was performed on blood, either unsorted or a sorted T cell fraction (not recorded which). These receptors were taken from a human donor who was either an allogeneic HSCT recipient or a stem cell or donor lymphocyte infusion donor (not recorded which). It is not recorded whose cells these are; they may come from a transplant donor.

At least ten counts were recorded for this clonotype. The genes are TRBV7-2 and TRBJ2-7; 10 nucleotides match TRBD1. The CDR3 loop spans 15 amino acids. V shed 5 bases and J 2 bases; nucleotides not matched to a gene: 6. Germline CDR1 reads SGHTA; CDR2 reads FQGNSA. In DNA form, the CDR3 reads TGTGCCAGCAGCCAATTCGGACAGGGGGCCTACGAGCAGTACTTC. As protein: CASSQFGQGAYEQYF.

V gene TRBV3-1 combines with J gene TRBJ1-4; D unclear. Trimming left V 2 bases short and J 0 bases short, with 7 bases between. Germline values: CDR1 LGHDT, CDR2 YNNKEL (reference sequence). The CDR3 runs 15 residues. This chain's CDR3 is CASSQWGATNEKLFF. The CDR3 region has the DNA TGTGCCAGCAGCCAATGGGGTGCAACTAATGAAAAACTGTTTTTT.

This clonotype appeared a few times. J is TRBJ2-1 and V is TRBV20-1, with D perhaps assigned TRBD1 or TRBD2 (5 bases each). V was cut by 0 bases and J by 10 bases, with 19 bases left in between. There are 15 residues in the CDR3. Germline-derived CDR1 and CDR2 are DFQATT and SNEGSKA (reference sequence). The CDR3 nucleotides are TGCAGTGCTAGAGACCCGGGACCCCTAGGAAGCGAGCAGTTCTTC. The encoded protein is CSARDPGPLGSEQFF.

The chain recombines TRBV5-1 with TRBJ1-5; D is possibly TRBD1 (5 bases). V lost 0 bases, J lost 3 bases, and 10 bases lay in between. This CDR3 region has 15 residues. Germline V gives CDR1 SGHRS, CDR2 YFSETQ. The CDR3 region is CASSLAGADNQPQHF. The CDR3 bases are TGCGCCAGCAGCTTGGCTGGGGCAGACAATCAGCCCCAGCATTTT. The variable domain in full, completed from reference TRBV5-1 and TRBJ1-5, reads KAGVTQTPRYLIKTRGQQVTLSCSPISGHRSVSWYQQTPGQGLQFLFEYFSETQRNKGNFPGRFSGRQFSNSRSEMNVSTLELGDSALYLCASSLAGADNQPQHFGDGTRLSIL.

About this clonotype: Since a much larger clone is just one base distant, this may be a read error. This rearrangement joins TRBV19 to TRBJ1-6; D may be TRBD1 (6 bases). Germline values: CDR1 LNHDA, CDR2 SQIVND (reference sequence). The CDR3 totals 15 residues. Deletions cut 10 bases from V and 7 bases from J, with 20 bases between. CDR3 sequence reads: CANQTQGQANSPLHF. The DNA for the CDR3 is TGTGCCAACCAAACTCAGGGGCAGGCCAATTCACCCCTCCACTTT.

This clonotype occurred many times. This rearrangement joins TRBV20-1 to TRBJ1-1, with a tentative D call TRBD1 (6 bases). The V gene lost 3 bases and the J gene lost 0 bases, with 8 bases spanning the gap. There are 13 residues in the CDR3. Germline V gene data show CDR1 as DFQATT and CDR2 as SNEGSKA (reference sequence). In nucleotides, the CDR3 is TGCAGTGCTAGGGACAGAGTGAACACTGAAGCTTTCTTT. It yields the protein CSARDRVNTEAFF.

V gene TRBV15 combines with J gene TRBJ1-1, with D perhaps TRBD1 (6 bases). The CDR3 runs to 15 residues. Between the trimmed V and J ends, which lost 5 bases and 0 bases, there was a span of 13 bases. Germline assignment: CDR1 LNHNV and CDR2 YYDKDF (reference sequence). The CDR3 DNA follows: TGTGCCACCAGCCCGGGGACACGCATGAACACTGAAGCTTTCTTT. It encodes CATSPGTRMNTEAFF.

This clonotype was counted only a few times. The chain recombines TRBV7-2 with TRBJ1-2; no reliable D call. V was shortened by 6 bases and J by 3 bases, with 5 bases between the two germline ends. In germline, CDR1 is SGHTA, CDR2 FQGNSA. The CDR3 totals 11 residues. DNA for the CDR3: TGTGCCAGCAGTTCGTACTATGGCTACACCTTC. This translates into CASSSYYGYTF.

This clonotype was recorded at least ten times. This chain connects TRBV14 to TRBJ2-7; D unresolved. The CDR3 is made up of 11 amino acids. Germline assignment: CDR1 SGHDN and CDR2 FVKESK. Trimming took 5 bases from V and 9 from J, leaving 11 bases between them. CDR3 sequence (DNA): TGTGCCAGCAGCTTTCGACTGGTGCAGTACTTC. Its protein is CASSFRLVQYF.

CDR3 sequence: CASSLSAGGTGEQYF. The CDR3 nucleotides are TGTGCCAGCAGTTTATCAGCGGGAGGGACGGGGGAGCAGTACTTC. The V call is TRBV28, the J call TRBJ2-7; TRBD2 matches 10 bases. With 1 base clipped from V and 7 bases from J, the junction kept 7 bases outside the gene matches. The germline V gene has CDR1 MDHEN and CDR2 SYDVKM. The CDR3 is 15 residues long.

This clonotype was counted ten times or more. The V and J genes are TRBV5-6 and TRBJ2-1; no clear D. Trimming left V 4 bases short and J 9 bases short, with 11 bases between. This CDR3 comprises 12 residues. Germline V lookup: CDR1 SGHDT, CDR2 YYEEEE. CDR3 protein: CASSVRRAEQFF. The CDR3 DNA reads as TGTGCCAGCAGCGTCCGAAGGGCTGAGCAGTTCTTC.

The gene calls are TRBV6-2 or TRBV6-3 and TRBJ1-2; 9 bases line up with TRBD1. The V gene end was trimmed by 0 bases and the J gene end by 6 bases; junction bases not matched to a gene: 8. The CDR3 spans 16 residues. From germline, CDR1 is MNHEY and CDR2 SVGEGT. The DNA of the CDR3 is TGTGCCAGCAGTTACTCGCCCGGACAGGGGTCGAATGGCTACACCTTC. Translating it yields CASSYSPGQGSNGYTF.

This clonotype was detected many times. The chain carries TRBV11-1 and TRBJ1-2; 9 nucleotides match TRBD1. Germline V CDR1 and CDR2: SGHAT, FQDESV (reference sequence). This CDR3 comprises 12 residues. Trimming at V came to 5 bases and at J to 6 bases, leaving 1 base not matched to a gene. DNA of the CDR3: TGTGCCAGCAGCCGGACAGGGGATGGCTACACCTTC. Translated, it gives CASSRTGDGYTF.

This clonotype was picked up a small number of times. This sequence joins TRBV9 and TRBJ2-1; TRBD2 aligns across 10 bases. Germline trimming cut 0 bases from V and 7 bases from J; bases unmatched to any gene: 7. Germline loops: CDR1 SGDLS, CDR2 YYNGEE. The CDR3 is 16 amino acids. CDR3 loop: CASSVVAGGQKNEQFF. Written as DNA, the CDR3 is TGTGCCAGCAGCGTAGTAGCGGGGGGCCAAAAGAATGAGCAGTTCTTC.

This clonotype came up a few times. The chain couples TRBV5-8 to TRBJ2-1, with D possibly being TRBD1 (5 bases). Germline V gene data show CDR1 as SGHTS and CDR2 as YDEGEE. This CDR3 contains 15 residues. V was shortened by 1 base and J by 3 bases, with 11 bases between the two germline ends. The CDR3 loop reads CASSLMPQGYNEQFF. Written as DNA, the CDR3 is TGTGCCAGCAGCTTGATGCCCCAGGGCTACAATGAGCAGTTCTTC.

This clonotype was recorded a few times. V and J are TRBV7-9 and TRBJ2-7, with 7 bases lining up with TRBD1. Losses at the gene ends were 4 bases for V and 4 bases for J; bases not matched to a gene: 10. CDR3 length: 15 residues. Per the germline V gene, CDR1 is SEHNR and CDR2 is FQNEAQ (reference sequence). The CDR3 region has the DNA TGTGCCAGCAGCTCCTCAAACAGGGGAGTGTACGAGCAGTACTTC. As protein: CASSSSNRGVYEQYF.

This chain joins TRBV29-1 and TRBJ2-1; possible D gene TRBD2, 6 bases. This CDR3 contains 13 residues. Looked up from germline, CDR1 is SQVTM and CDR2 is ANQGSEA. Trimming took 4 bases from V and 9 from J, leaving 16 bases between them. The CDR3 DNA is TGCAGCGTTGGGGTGGCTATGGGGGGTGAGCAGTTCTTC. This gives the protein CSVGVAMGGEQFF.

This clonotype was recorded a few times. This sequence joins TRBV5-1 and TRBJ2-6; D is unresolved. The ends were cut back, 0 bases at V and 1 base at J, with 8 bases in the middle. The CDR3 runs to 16 residues. The germline CDR1 and CDR2 sequences are SGHRS and YFSETQ. The CDR3 DNA follows: TGCGCCAGCAGCTTGGAGACGAAATCTGGGGCCAACGTCCTGACTTTC. This gives the protein CASSLETKSGANVLTF.